This TCR beta chain emerged from a study of radiation and T cells in renal cell carcinoma. The assay was immunoSEQ multiplex PCR, and TCRdb's table has in-frame clones only and misses some. Of around 180,000 clones listed, about nine tenths are singletons. Between the trimmed V and J ends, which lost 10 bases and 4 bases, there was a span of 14 bases. This CDR3 is built from 13 residues. In germline, CDR1 is LNHDA, CDR2 SQIVND (reference sequence). Sample time point: blood 4 weeks post-SBRT, at nephrectomy. Treatment: 15 Gy SBRT to primary tumor, nephrectomy 4 weeks later. Nephrectomy followed 15 Gy stereotactic body radiation by 4 weeks. Clear cell pathology was present in this patient's renal cell carcinoma.

V gene TRBV19 combines with J gene TRBJ1-3; the D is unclear. The source material was blood, sampled from a patient whose treatment included radiotherapy and nephrectomy. The TCR was taken from a woman in her forties or fifties with renal cell carcinoma. The CDR3 DNA reads as TGTGCCACCACTTCGCCGGGGGGAAACACCATATATTTT. Its translation is CATTSPGGNTIYF.